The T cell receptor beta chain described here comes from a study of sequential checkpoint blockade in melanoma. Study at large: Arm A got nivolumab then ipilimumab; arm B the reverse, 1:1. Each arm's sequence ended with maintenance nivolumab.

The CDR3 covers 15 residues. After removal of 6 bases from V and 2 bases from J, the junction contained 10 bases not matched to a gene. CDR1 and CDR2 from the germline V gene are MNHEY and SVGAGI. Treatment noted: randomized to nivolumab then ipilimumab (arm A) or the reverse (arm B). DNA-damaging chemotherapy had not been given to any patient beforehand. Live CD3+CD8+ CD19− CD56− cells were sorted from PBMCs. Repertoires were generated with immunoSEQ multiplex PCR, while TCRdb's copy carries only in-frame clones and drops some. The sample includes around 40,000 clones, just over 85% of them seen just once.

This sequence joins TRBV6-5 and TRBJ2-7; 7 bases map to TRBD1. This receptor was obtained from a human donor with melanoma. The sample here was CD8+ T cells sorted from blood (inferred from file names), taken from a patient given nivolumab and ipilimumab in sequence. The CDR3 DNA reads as TGTGCCAGCAGAAATAGGGACAGTGCCACCTACGAGCAGTACGTC. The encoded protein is CASRNRDSATYEQYV.